A single sample is the source of the 6 T cell receptor beta chains below, sequenced in a study of T cell responses to AZD1222 COVID-19 vaccine. The assay was immunoSEQ multiplex PCR, and TCRdb's table has in-frame clones only and misses some. The data contain approximately 100,000 clones, about 89% of them singletons. The material was peripheral blood, obtained 28 days after the second dose of the MenACWY control vaccine. These TCRs come from an adult who received the MenACWY meningococcal vaccine as a control.

This chain uses TRBV19 with TRBJ2-4, with a tentative D call TRBD1 (6 bases). Per germline, CDR1 LNHDA and CDR2 SQIVND (reference sequence). This CDR3 comprises 12 residues. The V gene lost 5 bases and the J gene lost 7 bases, with 9 bases spanning the gap. CDR3 residues: CASSATGNIQYF. CDR3 in DNA: TGTGCCAGTAGTGCTACAGGGAACATTCAGTACTTC.

The V and J genes are TRBV19 and TRBJ2-3, with D tentatively TRBD1 (6 bases). Per the germline V gene, CDR1 is LNHDA and CDR2 is SQIVND (reference sequence). The CDR3 runs 15 residues. The V end was cut by 6 bases, the J end by 0 bases, with 13 bases between. The CDR3 nucleotides read TGTGCCAGTAGCCCTACAGGGATCAGCACAGATACGCAGTATTTT. Its protein is CASSPTGISTDTQYF.

The chain combines TRBV5-1 with TRBJ1-6, with TRBD1 as a possible D gene (5 bases). The CDR3 is 14 amino acids. Germline CDR1 reads SGHRS; CDR2 reads YFSETQ. V lost 6 bases and J lost 7, with 14 bases in between. DNA of the CDR3: TGCGCCAGCAAGGAGGGGTTAGAAAATTCACCCCTCCACTTT. Translated, it gives CASKEGLENSPLHF. The full variable domain, its missing parts supplied by reference TRBV5-1 and TRBJ1-6, is KAGVTQTPRYLIKTRGQQVTLSCSPISGHRSVSWYQQTPGQGLQFLFEYFSETQRNKGNFPGRFSGRQFSNSRSEMNVSTLELGDSALYLCASKEGLENSPLHFGNGTRLTVT.

The chain carries TRBV7-2 and TRBJ2-5, with TRBD2 identical over 15 bases. This CDR3 comprises 16 residues. The V gene end was trimmed by 5 bases and the J gene end by 7 bases; junction bases not matched to a gene: 8. Germline V gives CDR1 SGHTA, CDR2 FQGNSA. Here the CDR3 DNA reads TGTGCCAGCAGCCCCGACGGGACTAGCGGGGGGAGGACCCAGTACTTC. Its translation: CASSPDGTSGGRTQYF.

The chain recombines TRBV6-2 or TRBV6-3 with TRBJ1-6, with TRBD1 identical over 7 bases. Germline V gene lookup returns CDR1 MNHEY and CDR2 SVGEGT. V was pared by 4 bases and J by 10 bases, with 7 bases of the junction left unmatched. The CDR3 spans 14 residues. The CDR3 nucleotides are TGTGCCAGCAGTTCGCAGGGGGTGCTATCACCCCTCCACTTT. This sequence encodes CASSSQGVLSPLHF.

CDR3: CASSLWGSEQYF. In DNA, the CDR3 is TGTGCCAGCAGTTTATGGGGAAGCGAGCAGTACTTC. V and J are TRBV12-3 or TRBV12-4 and TRBJ2-7; unclear D gene. Trimming pared 2 bases from V and 6 bases from J, leaving 8 bases between. The CDR3 has 12 amino acids.